This T cell receptor (beta chain) was identified in a study of cytomegalovirus exposure and HLA in healthy donors. Overall study context: Earlier findings included about 120 million unique TCR beta sequences obtained from 150 million to 200 million T cells.

Study-level results: Rare TCR sequences predominated, though certain public TCRs were found in many donors. Among TCR beta chains of equal frequency, HLA-associated ones were more clonally expanded in a later analysis.

With 0 bases clipped from V and 4 bases from J, the junction kept 15 bases outside the gene matches. CDR3 size: 19 residues. The germline V gene encodes CDR1 SGHRS and CDR2 YFSETQ. Sampled while nominally healthy, donors likely had unrecorded immune exposures. This clone was recorded once. No antigen is known for it. PCR employed 60 Vbeta and 13 Jbeta primers. Using immunoSEQ multiplex PCR, the repertoire was profiled, and TCRdb retains in-frame clones only, with some absent. The repertoire holds 70,000 or so clones, with just over 85% as singletons. The origin of this receptor is a woman aged 25-40 years in good health and CMV-seronegative. The chain combines TRBV5-1 with TRBJ1-5; 8 nucleotides line up with TRBD1. Source material: PBMCs. CDR3: CASSLGPTGGASENQPQHF. In DNA form, the CDR3 reads TGCGCCAGCAGCTTGGGGCCCACAGGGGGGGCGTCCGAGAATCAGCCCCAGCATTTT.